This TCR beta chain was documented in a study of CD4 and CD8 cells across lung adenocarcinoma regions. The patients had localized lung adenocarcinoma, a non-small cell subtype. In TCRdb, the PCR reads were re-called with MiXCR into one record per CDR3 protein. The sample records 20,000 to 25,000 distinct CDR3 sequences, around 50% being singletons. V lost 3 bases, J lost 3 bases, and 18 bases lay in between. The CDR3 is made up of 16 amino acids. Germline-derived CDR1 and CDR2 are MNHEY and SVGAGI. This clonotype is termed medium-sized. The sample comprised CD8+ T cells from the center of a lung tumor. The sequence was obtained from a female donor with lung adenocarcinoma. The CD4 and CD8 labels of this study may be unreliable. The genes are TRBV6-5 and TRBJ2-7; maybe TRBD1 (6 bases). Here the CDR3 DNA reads TGTGCCAGCAGTTATTCATACAGGGCTATAGGCTACGAGCAGTACTTC. Amino acids: CASSYSYRAIGYEQYF.